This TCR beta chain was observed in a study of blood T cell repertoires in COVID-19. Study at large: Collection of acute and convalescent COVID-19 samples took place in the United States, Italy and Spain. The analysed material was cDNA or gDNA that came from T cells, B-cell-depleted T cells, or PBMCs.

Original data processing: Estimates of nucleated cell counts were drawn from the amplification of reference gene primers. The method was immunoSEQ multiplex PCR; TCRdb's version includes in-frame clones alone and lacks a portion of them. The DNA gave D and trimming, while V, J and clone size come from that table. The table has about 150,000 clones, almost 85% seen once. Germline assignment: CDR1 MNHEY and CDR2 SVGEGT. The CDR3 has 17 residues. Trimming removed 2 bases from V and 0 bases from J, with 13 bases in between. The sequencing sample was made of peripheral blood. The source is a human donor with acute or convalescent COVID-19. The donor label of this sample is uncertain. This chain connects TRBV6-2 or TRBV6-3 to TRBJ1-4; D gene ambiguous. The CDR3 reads CASSYVPRIATNEKLFF. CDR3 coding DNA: TGTGCCAGCAGTTACGTGCCGCGGATCGCAACTAATGAAAAACTGTTTTTT.